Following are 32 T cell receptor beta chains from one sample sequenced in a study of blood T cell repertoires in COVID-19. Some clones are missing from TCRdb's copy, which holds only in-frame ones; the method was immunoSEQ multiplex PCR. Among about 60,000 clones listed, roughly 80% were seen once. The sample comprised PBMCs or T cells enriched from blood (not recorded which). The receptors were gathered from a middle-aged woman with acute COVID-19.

CDR3 protein: CASSFGGSTEQFF. In DNA form, the CDR3 reads TGTGCCAGCAGCTTCGGAGGGAGTACTGAGCAGTTCTTC. The chain combines TRBV7-8 with TRBJ2-1; the D gene is possibly TRBD2 (6 bases). Between the trimmed V and J ends, which lost 3 bases and 9 bases, there was a span of 12 bases. The CDR3 runs to 13 residues. Per germline, CDR1 SGHVS and CDR2 FQNEAQ. The entire variable domain, with the rest obtained from reference TRBV7-8 and TRBJ2-1, is as follows: GAGVSQSPRYKVAKRGQDVALRCDPISGHVSLFWYQQALGQGPEFLTYFQNEAQLDKSGLPSDRFFAERPEGSVSTLKIQRTQQEDSAVYLCASSFGGSTEQFFGPGTRLTVL.

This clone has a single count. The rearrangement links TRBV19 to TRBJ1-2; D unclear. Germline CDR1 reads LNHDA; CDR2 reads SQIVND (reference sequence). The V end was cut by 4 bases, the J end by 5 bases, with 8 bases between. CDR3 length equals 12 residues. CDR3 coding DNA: TGTGCCAGTAGTAGTGGAGGATATGGCTACACCTTC. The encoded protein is CASSSGGYGYTF.

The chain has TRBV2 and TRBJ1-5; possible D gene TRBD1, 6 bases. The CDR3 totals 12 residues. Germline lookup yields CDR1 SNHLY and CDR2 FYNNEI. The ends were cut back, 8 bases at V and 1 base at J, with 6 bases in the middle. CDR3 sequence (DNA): TGTGCCAGCGGACAGAGCAATCAGCCCCAGCATTTT. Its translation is CASGQSNQPQHF.

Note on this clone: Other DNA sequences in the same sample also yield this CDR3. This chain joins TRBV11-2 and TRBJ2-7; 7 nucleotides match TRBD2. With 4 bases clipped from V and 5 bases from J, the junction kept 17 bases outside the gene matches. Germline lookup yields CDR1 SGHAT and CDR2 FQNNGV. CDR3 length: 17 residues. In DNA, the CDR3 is TGTGCCAGCAGCTCCTACCCAGCTAGCGGCGCCAAGGACGAGCAGTACTTC. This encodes CASSSYPASGAKDEQYF.

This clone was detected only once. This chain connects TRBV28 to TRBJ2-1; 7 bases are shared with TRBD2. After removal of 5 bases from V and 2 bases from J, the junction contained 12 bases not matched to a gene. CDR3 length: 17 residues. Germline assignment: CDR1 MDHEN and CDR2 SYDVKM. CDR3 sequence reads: CASSLPRGGSAYNEQFF. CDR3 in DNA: TGTGCCAGCAGTCTACCTCGGGGCGGGAGTGCCTACAATGAGCAGTTCTTC.

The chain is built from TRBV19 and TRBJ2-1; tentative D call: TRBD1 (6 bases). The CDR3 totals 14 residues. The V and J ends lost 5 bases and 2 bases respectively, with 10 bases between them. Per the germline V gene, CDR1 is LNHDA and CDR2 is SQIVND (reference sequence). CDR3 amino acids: CASSPRTAYNEQFF. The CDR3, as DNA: TGTGCCAGTAGTCCCCGGACAGCCTACAATGAGCAGTTCTTC.

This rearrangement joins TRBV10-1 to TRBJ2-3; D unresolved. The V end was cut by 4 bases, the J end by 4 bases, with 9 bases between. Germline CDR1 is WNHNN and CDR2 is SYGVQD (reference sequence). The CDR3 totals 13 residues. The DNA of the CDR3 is TGCGCCAGCAGTGGGTCCGGGTCAGATACGCAGTATTTT. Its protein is CASSGSGSDTQYF.

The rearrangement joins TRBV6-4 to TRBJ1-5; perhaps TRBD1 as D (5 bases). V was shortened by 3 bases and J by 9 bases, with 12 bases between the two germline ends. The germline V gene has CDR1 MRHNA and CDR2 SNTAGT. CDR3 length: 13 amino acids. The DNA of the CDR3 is TGTGCCAGCAGTGAAGGGAGGGGAGGGCCCCAGCATTTT. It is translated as CASSEGRGGPQHF.

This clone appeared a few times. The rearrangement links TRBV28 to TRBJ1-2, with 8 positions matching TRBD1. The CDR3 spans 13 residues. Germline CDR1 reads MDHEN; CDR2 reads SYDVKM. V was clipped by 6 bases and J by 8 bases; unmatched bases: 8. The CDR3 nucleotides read TGTGCCAGCAGGCCGCGGGACAGGCGGGGCTACACCTTC. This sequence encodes CASRPRDRRGYTF.

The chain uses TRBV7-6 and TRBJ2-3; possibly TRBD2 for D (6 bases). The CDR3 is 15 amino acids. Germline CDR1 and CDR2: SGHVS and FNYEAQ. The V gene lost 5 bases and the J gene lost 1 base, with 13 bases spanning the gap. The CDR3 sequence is CASSATGLRTDTQYF. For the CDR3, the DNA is TGTGCCAGCAGCGCCACGGGACTCCGCACAGATACGCAGTATTTT.

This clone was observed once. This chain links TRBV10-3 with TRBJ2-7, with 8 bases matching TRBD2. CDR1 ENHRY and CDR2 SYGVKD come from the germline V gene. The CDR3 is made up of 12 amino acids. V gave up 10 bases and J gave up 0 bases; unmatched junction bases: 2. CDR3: CASAGGSYEQYF. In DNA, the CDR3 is TGTGCCAGCGCGGGAGGCTCCTACGAGCAGTACTTC.

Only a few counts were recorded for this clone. CDR3 in amino acids: CASSHPLYFEEQFF. CDR3 DNA sequence: TGTGCCAGCAGCCACCCCTTATATTTCGAGGAGCAGTTCTTC. The genes are TRBV4-2 and TRBJ2-1; D unclear. The germline gives CDR1 LGHNA, CDR2 YNFKEQ. V lost 3 bases and J 10 bases, leaving 16 bases between the germline ends. The CDR3 spans 14 residues.

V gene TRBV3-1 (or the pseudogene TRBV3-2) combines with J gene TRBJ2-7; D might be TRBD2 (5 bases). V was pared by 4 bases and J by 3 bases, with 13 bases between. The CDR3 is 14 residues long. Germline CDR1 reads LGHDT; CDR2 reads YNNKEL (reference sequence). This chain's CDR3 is CASSRGLKDYEQYV. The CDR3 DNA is TGTGCCAGCAGCCGCGGGCTAAAAGACTACGAGCAGTACGTC.

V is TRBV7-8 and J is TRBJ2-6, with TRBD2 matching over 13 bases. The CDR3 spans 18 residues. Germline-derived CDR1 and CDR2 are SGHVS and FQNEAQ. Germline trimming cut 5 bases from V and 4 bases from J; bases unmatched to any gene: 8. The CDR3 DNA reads TGTGCCAGCAGCGAATTACTAGCGGGGGGGCTCGGGGCCAACGTCCTGACTTTC. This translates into CASSELLAGGLGANVLTF.

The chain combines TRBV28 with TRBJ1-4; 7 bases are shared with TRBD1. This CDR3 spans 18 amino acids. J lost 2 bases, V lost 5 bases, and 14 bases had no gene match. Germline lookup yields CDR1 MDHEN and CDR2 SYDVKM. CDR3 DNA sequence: TGTGCCAGCAGTCCATCAGGACAGGTCCTAGGGACTAATGAAAAACTGTTTTTT. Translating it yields CASSPSGQVLGTNEKLFF.

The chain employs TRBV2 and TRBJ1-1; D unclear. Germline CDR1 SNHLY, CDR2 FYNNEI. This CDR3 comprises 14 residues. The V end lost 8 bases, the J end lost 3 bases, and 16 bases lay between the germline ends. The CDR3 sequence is CASSQEGRDTEAFF. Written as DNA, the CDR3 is TGTGCCAGCTCCCAGGAGGGTAGAGACACTGAAGCTTTCTTT.

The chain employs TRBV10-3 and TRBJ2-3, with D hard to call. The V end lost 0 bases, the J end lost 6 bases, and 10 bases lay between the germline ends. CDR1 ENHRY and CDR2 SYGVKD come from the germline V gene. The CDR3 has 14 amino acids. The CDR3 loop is CAISESVEKDTQYF. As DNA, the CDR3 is TGTGCCATCAGTGAGTCGGTAGAGAAGGATACGCAGTATTTT.

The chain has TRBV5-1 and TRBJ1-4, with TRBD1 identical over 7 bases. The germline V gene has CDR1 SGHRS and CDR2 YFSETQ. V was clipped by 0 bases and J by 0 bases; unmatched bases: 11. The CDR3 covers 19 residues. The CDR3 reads CASSLGGSGQVPTNEKLFF. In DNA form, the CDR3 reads TGCGCCAGCAGCTTGGGGGGCTCCGGACAGGTCCCAACTAATGAAAAACTGTTTTTT.

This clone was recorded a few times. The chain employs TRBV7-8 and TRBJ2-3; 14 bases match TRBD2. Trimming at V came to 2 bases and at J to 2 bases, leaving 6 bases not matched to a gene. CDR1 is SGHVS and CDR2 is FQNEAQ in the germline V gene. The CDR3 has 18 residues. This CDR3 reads CASSLWQGLAGDTDTQYF. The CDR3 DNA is TGTGCCAGCAGCTTATGGCAGGGACTAGCGGGGGACACAGATACGCAGTATTTT. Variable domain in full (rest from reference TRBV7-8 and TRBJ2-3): GAGVSQSPRYKVAKRGQDVALRCDPISGHVSLFWYQQALGQGPEFLTYFQNEAQLDKSGLPSDRFFAERPEGSVSTLKIQRTQQEDSAVYLCASSLWQGLAGDTDTQYFGPGTRLTVL.

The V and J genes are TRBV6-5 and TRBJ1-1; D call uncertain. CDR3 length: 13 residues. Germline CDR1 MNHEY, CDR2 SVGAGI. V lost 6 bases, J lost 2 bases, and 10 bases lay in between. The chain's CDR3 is CASRAKPNTEAFF. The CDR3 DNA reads TGTGCCAGCAGGGCAAAACCTAACACTGAAGCTTTCTTT.

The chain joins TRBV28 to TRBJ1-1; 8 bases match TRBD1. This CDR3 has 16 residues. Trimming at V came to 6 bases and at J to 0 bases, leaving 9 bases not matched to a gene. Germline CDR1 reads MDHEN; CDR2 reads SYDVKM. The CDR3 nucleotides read TGTGCCAGCAGCCCGACAGGGGACACCATGAACACTGAAGCTTTCTTT. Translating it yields CASSPTGDTMNTEAFF.

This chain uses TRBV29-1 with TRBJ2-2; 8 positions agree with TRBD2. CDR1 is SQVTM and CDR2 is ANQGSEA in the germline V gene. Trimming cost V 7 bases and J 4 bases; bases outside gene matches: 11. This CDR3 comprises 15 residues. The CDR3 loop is CSASVGGGFTGELFF. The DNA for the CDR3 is TGCAGCGCAAGCGTCGGGGGGGGTTTCACCGGGGAGCTGTTTTTT.

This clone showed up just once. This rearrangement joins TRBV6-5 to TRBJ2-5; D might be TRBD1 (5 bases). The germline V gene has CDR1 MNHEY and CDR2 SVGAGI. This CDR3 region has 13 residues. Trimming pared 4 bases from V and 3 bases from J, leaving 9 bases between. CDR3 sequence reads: CASSSRQKETQYF. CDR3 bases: TGTGCCAGCAGTTCCCGACAGAAAGAGACCCAGTACTTC.

CDR3 residues: CASTGVNTEAFF. The CDR3, as DNA: TGTGCCAGTACAGGGGTCAACACTGAAGCTTTCTTT. The genes are TRBV19 and TRBJ1-1, with D perhaps matching TRBD1 (6 bases). The germline gives CDR1 LNHDA, CDR2 SQIVND (reference sequence). The CDR3 consists of 12 residues. Between the trimmed V and J ends, which lost 7 bases and 2 bases, there was a span of 8 bases.

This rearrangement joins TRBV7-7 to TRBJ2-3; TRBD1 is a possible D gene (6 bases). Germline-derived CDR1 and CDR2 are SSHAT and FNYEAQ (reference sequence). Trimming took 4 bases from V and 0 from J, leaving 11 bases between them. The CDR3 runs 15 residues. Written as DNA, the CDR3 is TGTGCCAGCAGCTCCGGGACACCTAGCACAGATACGCAGTATTTT. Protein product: CASSSGTPSTDTQYF.

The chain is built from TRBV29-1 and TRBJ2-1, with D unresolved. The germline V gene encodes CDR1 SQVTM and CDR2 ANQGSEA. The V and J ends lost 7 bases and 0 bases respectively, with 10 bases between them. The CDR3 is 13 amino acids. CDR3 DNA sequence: TGCAGCGAAAGCGCAAGCTCCTACAATGAGCAGTTCTTC. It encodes CSESASSYNEQFF.

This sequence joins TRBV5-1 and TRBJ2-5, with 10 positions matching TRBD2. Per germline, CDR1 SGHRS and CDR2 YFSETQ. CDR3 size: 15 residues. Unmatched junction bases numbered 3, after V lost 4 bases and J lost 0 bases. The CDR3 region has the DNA TGCGCCAGCAGCCTGACTAGCGGGTACCAAGAGACCCAGTACTTC. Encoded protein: CASSLTSGYQETQYF.

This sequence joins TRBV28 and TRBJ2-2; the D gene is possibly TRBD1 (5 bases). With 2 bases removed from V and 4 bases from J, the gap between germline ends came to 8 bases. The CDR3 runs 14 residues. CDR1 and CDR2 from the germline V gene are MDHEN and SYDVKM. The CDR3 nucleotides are TGTGCCAGCAGTTTAATCAGGGTCACCGGGGAGCTGTTTTTT. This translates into CASSLIRVTGELFF.

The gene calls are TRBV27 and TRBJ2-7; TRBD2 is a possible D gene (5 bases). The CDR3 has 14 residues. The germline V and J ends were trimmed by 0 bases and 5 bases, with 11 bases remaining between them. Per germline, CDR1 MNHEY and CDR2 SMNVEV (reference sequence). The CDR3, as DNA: TGTGCCAGCAGTTTATCAGGCCTAGCAGACGAGCAGTACTTC. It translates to CASSLSGLADEQYF.

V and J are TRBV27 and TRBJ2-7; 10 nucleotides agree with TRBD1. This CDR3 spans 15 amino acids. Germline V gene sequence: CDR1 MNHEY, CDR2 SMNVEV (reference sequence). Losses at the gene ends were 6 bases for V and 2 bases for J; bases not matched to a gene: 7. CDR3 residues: CASSNDRGPTYEQYF. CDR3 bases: TGTGCCAGCAGCAACGACAGGGGGCCTACCTACGAGCAGTACTTC.

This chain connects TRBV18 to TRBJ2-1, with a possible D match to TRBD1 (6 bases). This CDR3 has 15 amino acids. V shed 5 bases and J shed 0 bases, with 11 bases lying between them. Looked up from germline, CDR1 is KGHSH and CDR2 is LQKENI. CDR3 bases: TGTGCCAGCTCAGCCGACAGGTCCTCCTACAATGAGCAGTTCTTC. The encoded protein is CASSADRSSYNEQFF.

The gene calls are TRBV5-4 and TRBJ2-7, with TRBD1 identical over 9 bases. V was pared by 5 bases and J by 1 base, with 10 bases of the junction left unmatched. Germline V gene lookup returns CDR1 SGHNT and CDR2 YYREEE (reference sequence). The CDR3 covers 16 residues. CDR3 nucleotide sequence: TGTGCCAGCAGACTCACAGGGGGCGGTTTGTCCTACGAGCAGTACTTC. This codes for CASRLTGGGLSYEQYF.